This T cell receptor (beta chain) comes out of a study of Graves' ophthalmopathy and Graves' hyperthyroidism. The authors amplified TCR beta CDR3 regions from RNA transcripts. The first round was an RT-PCR with HTBI primers, and the second round was a multiplex PCR. TCRdb reprocessed the multiplex PCR reads with MiXCR, giving one entry per CDR3 protein. The sample has 500,000 to 800,000 distinct CDR3 sequences; over 40% are singletons. A note on this clonotype: Its matching antigen is unknown.

The length of the CDR3 is 16 residues. Germline CDR1 and CDR2: SGHKS and YYEKEE (reference sequence). Germline trimming cut 0 bases from V and 2 bases from J; bases unmatched to any gene: 2. General study results and limits: The study's model predicted ophthalmopathy progression at approximately 71% sensitivity and almost 75% specificity.

The receptor was derived from an adult man with Graves' ophthalmopathy. V gene TRBV5-5 combines with J gene TRBJ2-3; TRBD2 agrees at 11 bases. Specimen: peripheral blood. The CDR3, as DNA: TGTGCCAGCAGCTTGGTGGGACTAGCGGACACAGATACGCAGTATTTT. As protein: CASSLVGLADTDTQYF.